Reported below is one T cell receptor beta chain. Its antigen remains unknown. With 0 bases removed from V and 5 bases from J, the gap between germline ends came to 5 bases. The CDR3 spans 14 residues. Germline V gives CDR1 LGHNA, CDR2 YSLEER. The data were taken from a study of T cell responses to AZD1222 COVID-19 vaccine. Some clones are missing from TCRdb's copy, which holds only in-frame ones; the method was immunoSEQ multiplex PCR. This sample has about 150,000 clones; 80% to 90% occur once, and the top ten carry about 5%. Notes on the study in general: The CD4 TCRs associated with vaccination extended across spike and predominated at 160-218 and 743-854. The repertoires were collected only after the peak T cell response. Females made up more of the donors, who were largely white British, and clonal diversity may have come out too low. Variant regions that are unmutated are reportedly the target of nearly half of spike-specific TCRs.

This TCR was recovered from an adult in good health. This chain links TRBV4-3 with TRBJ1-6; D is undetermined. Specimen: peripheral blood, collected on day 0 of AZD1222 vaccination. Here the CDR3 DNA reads TGCGCCAGCAGCCAAGAGACCGATAATTCACCCCTCCACTTT. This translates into CASSQETDNSPLHF.